This T cell receptor beta chain derives from a study of response to subunit inactivated influenza vaccine. Study-wide points: Seasonal influenza vaccination, on each occasion, was suggested by the authors to recruit few new T cells.

On this clonotype itself: What it recognizes is unknown.

CDR3 length equals 12 residues. V lost 7 bases, J lost 1 base, and 8 bases lay in between. CDR1 and CDR2 (germline): SNHLY, FYNNEI. TCRdb processed the RT-PCR reads anew with MiXCR; each CDR3 protein has one entry. This sample yields 450,000 to 550,000 distinct CDR3 sequences, of which around 25% are seen a single time; around 2% belongs to the top ten. This chain joins TRBV2 and TRBJ2-7; D not certain. The receptor comes from a man aged 45-65 years who received an inactivated influenza vaccine. Sequencing was performed on CD4+ T cells sorted from PBMCs, taken 5 days after vaccination. The CDR3, as DNA: TGTGCCAGCACGCCGGATTCCTACGAGCAGTACTTC. Residues: CASTPDSYEQYF.